A single sample is the source of the 17 T cell receptor beta chains below, sequenced in a study of blood T cell repertoires in COVID-19 (dated by TCRdb to 2020 to 2022). The library was made by the immunoSEQ multiplex PCR assay. In its TCRdb copy, this immuneACCESS table keeps in-frame sequences only and misses some clones. Where compared with another copy, unresolved V genes explain less than half of these, and the others have no known cause. The sample includes tens of thousands of clones, with about 91% observed a single time. The ten most abundant clones make up roughly 2.2% of the sample. Sequenced material: peripheral blood. The origin of the receptors is a human donor with active COVID-19. The donor label of this sample is uncertain.

The chain has TRBV27 and TRBJ1-4, with 7 bases lining up with TRBD1. There are 15 residues in the CDR3. Germline V gene sequence: CDR1 MNHEY, CDR2 SMNVEV (reference sequence). With V trimmed by 5 bases and J by 4 bases, 7 bases remained unmatched. The CDR3 DNA is TGTGCCAGCAGTCCCCAGGGACAGATTAATGAAAAACTGTTTTTT. As protein: CASSPQGQINEKLFF.

The rearrangement uses TRBV11-2 and TRBJ1-3; 7 bases map to TRBD1. Germline loops: CDR1 SGHAT, CDR2 FQNNGV. Trimming cost V 5 bases and J 5 bases; bases outside gene matches: 9. The CDR3 is 15 amino acids. CDR3 sequence (DNA): TGTGCCAGCAGCCCAGTGCGGGACAGACGAAACACCATATATTTT. Encoded protein: CASSPVRDRRNTIYF.

The chain combines TRBV3-1 (or the pseudogene TRBV3-2) with TRBJ1-2, with TRBD1 matching over 7 bases. CDR3 size: 16 residues. J was trimmed by 7 bases and V by 4 bases; bases with no gene match: 15. Germline V gene sequence: CDR1 LGHDT, CDR2 YNNKEL (reference sequence). CDR3 sequence: CASSPPYAGGSGGYTF. CDR3 nucleotide sequence: TGTGCCAGCAGCCCGCCCTATGCAGGGGGAAGCGGTGGCTACACCTTC.

This sequence joins TRBV6-1 and TRBJ2-7; possibly TRBD1 for D (5 bases). Germline V gene sequence: CDR1 MNHNS, CDR2 SASEGT. The CDR3 is made up of 17 amino acids. V lost 2 bases, J lost 2 bases, and 19 bases lay in between. The DNA of the CDR3 is TGTGCCAGCAGTGAAAGGGCCAGACAGATCGAACCCTACGAGCAGTACTTC. It codes for CASSERARQIEPYEQYF.

V is TRBV11-3 and J is TRBJ1-3; the D is unclear. CDR1 is SGHNT and CDR2 is YENEEA in the germline V gene. With 1 base removed from V and 2 bases from J, the gap between germline ends came to 3 bases. The CDR3 contains 13 residues. The chain's CDR3 is CASSLAPGNTIYF. The DNA of the CDR3 is TGTGCCAGCAGCTTAGCTCCTGGAAACACCATATATTTT.

The rearrangement links TRBV5-5 to TRBJ1-3, with D unresolved. Germline CDR1 SGHKS, CDR2 YYEKEE (reference sequence). The length of the CDR3 is 14 residues. V was trimmed by 4 bases and J by 1 base, leaving 9 bases between them. CDR3 protein: CASSTAGSGNTIYF. The CDR3 nucleotides are TGTGCCAGCAGCACGGCGGGGTCTGGAAACACCATATATTTT.

V gene TRBV7-9 combines with J gene TRBJ1-2; 10 bases are a match to TRBD1. Germline lookup yields CDR1 SEHNR and CDR2 FQNEAQ (reference sequence). V gave up 3 bases and J gave up 7 bases; unmatched junction bases: 5. CDR3 length equals 14 residues. CDR3 in DNA: TGTGCCAGCAGCTTGGGACAGGGGCAGGGTGGCTACACCTTC. Its translation is CASSLGQGQGGYTF.

The genes are TRBV2 and TRBJ2-7; no clear D. This CDR3 contains 13 residues. V was clipped by 5 bases and J by 5 bases, with 13 bases between them. From germline, CDR1 is SNHLY and CDR2 FYNNEI. Here the CDR3 DNA reads TGTGCCAGCAGTTCGTTAGTCGCCGACGAGCAGTACTTC. Protein product: CASSSLVADEQYF.

This chain uses TRBV6-1 with TRBJ2-3; 7 nucleotides agree with TRBD1. Germline values: CDR1 MNHNS, CDR2 SASEGT. The junction had 7 bases not matched to a gene; V was cut back by 3 bases and J by 1 base. CDR3 length equals 16 residues. For the CDR3, the DNA is TGTGCCAGCAGTGACTACAGGGGTTGGGGCACAGATACGCAGTATTTT. Its protein product is CASSDYRGWGTDTQYF.

The V call is TRBV24-1, the J call TRBJ2-1; the match to TRBD2 covers 11 bases. Per germline, CDR1 KGHDR and CDR2 SFDVKD. CDR3 size: 16 residues. The V segment lost 3 bases and the J segment 6 bases; nucleotides outside the gene matches: 6. The CDR3 loop is CATSDLTSGGGNEQFF. The DNA of the CDR3 is TGTGCCACCAGTGATCTCACTAGCGGGGGAGGCAATGAGCAGTTCTTC.

The J gene is TRBJ2-5, the V gene TRBV5-4; TRBD2 is a possible D gene (5 bases). The CDR3 runs to 13 residues. V dropped 2 bases and J dropped 5 bases, with 10 bases sitting between them. Germline values: CDR1 SGHNT, CDR2 YYREEE (reference sequence). CDR3 loop: CASSFGEFETQYF. CDR3 nucleotide sequence: TGTGCCAGCAGCTTCGGGGAATTCGAGACCCAGTACTTC.

The V call is TRBV2, the J call TRBJ1-1, with D unresolved. This CDR3 spans 12 amino acids. Germline-derived CDR1 and CDR2 are SNHLY and FYNNEI. The V end was cut by 8 bases, the J end by 0 bases, with 7 bases between. Written as DNA, the CDR3 is TGTGCCAGCCGGTCGGTGAACACTGAAGCTTTCTTT. Protein sequence: CASRSVNTEAFF.

The J gene is TRBJ1-1, the V gene TRBV5-1; TRBD1 matches 7 bases. Germline lookup yields CDR1 SGHRS and CDR2 YFSETQ. The CDR3 extends over 14 amino acids. The V gene end was trimmed by 5 bases and the J gene end by 5 bases; junction bases not matched to a gene: 9. CDR3 sequence reads: CASSLDLTGTEAFF. For the CDR3, the DNA is TGCGCCAGCAGTCTTGACTTGACAGGGACTGAAGCTTTCTTT.

V gene TRBV5-1 combines with J gene TRBJ1-3; 8 bases agree with TRBD1. The CDR3 extends over 16 amino acids. The ends lost 4 bases at V and 0 bases at J; junction bases unmatched: 6. The germline V gene has CDR1 SGHRS and CDR2 YFSETQ. In DNA form, the CDR3 reads TGCGCCAGCAGCCCAGGACAGGGTCACTCTGGAAACACCATATATTTT. Protein product: CASSPGQGHSGNTIYF. The variable domain in full, completed from reference TRBV5-1 and TRBJ1-3, reads KAGVTQTPRYLIKTRGQQVTLSCSPISGHRSVSWYQQTPGQGLQFLFEYFSETQRNKGNFPGRFSGRQFSNSRSEMNVSTLELGDSALYLCASSPGQGHSGNTIYFGEGSWLTVV.

The chain has TRBV6-5 and TRBJ1-1; a weak D match, TRBD1 (5 bases). V was trimmed by 0 bases and J by 8 bases, leaving 13 bases between them. The germline V gene encodes CDR1 MNHEY and CDR2 SVGAGI. There are 14 residues in the CDR3. CDR3 DNA: TGTGCCAGCAGTTACTCGAATCGGGGGATAGAAGCTTTCTTT. Translated: CASSYSNRGIEAFF.

This clone has just one count. This chain connects TRBV12-3 or TRBV12-4 to TRBJ1-3, with D uncertain. The CDR3 totals 13 residues. The V gene lost 4 bases and the J gene lost 0 bases, with 4 bases spanning the gap. DNA of the CDR3: TGTGCCAGCAGTTACTCCTCTGGAAACACCATATATTTT. This gives the protein CASSYSSGNTIYF.

The V and J genes are TRBV10-3 and TRBJ1-4, with 8 bases identical to TRBD1. This CDR3 is 13 amino acids long. The germline gives CDR1 ENHRY, CDR2 SYGVKD. Trimming at V came to 6 bases and at J to 5 bases, leaving 2 bases not matched to a gene. The CDR3 nucleotides read TGTGCCATCAGGGGGACAGGCAATGAAAAACTGTTTTTT. Its protein is CAIRGTGNEKLFF.